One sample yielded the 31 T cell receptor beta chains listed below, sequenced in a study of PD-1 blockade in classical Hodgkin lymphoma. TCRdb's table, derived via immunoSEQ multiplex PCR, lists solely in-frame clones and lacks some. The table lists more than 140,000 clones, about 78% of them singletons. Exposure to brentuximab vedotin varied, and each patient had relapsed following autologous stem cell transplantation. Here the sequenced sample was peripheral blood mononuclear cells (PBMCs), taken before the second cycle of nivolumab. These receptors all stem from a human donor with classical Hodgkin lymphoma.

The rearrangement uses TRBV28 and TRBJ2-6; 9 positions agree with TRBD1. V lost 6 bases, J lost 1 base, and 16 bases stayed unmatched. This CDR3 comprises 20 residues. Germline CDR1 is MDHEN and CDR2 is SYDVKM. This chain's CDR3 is CASRNLPGTGKVSGANVLTF. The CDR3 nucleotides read TGTGCCAGCAGAAACCTCCCCGGGACAGGGAAAGTATCTGGGGCCAACGTCCTGACTTTC.

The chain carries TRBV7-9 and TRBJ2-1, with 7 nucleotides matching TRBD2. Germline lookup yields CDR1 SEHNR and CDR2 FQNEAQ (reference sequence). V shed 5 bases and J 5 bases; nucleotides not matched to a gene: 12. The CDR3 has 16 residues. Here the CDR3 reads CASSQDGGGGHNEQFF. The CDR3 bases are TGTGCCAGCAGCCAAGACGGCGGGGGTGGTCACAATGAGCAGTTCTTC.

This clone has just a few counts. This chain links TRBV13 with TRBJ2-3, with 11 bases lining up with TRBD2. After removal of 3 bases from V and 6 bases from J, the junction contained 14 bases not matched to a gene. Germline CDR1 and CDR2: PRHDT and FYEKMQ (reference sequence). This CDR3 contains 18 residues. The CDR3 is CASSFDRRTSGRMDTQYF. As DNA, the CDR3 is TGTGCCAGCAGCTTCGACAGAAGGACTAGCGGGCGGATGGATACGCAGTATTTT.

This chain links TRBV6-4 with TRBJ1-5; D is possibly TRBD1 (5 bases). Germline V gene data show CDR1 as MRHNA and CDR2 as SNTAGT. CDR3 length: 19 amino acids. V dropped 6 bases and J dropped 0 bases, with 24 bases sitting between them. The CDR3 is CASSPRRKGRPISNQPQHF. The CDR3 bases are TGTGCCAGCAGCCCCCGTCGGAAGGGGCGCCCTATTAGCAATCAGCCCCAGCATTTT.

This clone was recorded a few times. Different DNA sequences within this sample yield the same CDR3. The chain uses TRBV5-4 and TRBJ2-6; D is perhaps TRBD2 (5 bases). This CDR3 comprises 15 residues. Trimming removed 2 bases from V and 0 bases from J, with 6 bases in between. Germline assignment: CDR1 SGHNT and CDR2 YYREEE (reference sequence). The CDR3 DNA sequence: TGTGCCAGCAGCTTAGGAGGCTCTGGGGCCAACGTCCTGACTTTC. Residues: CASSLGGSGANVLTF.

DNA for the CDR3: TGTGCCAGCAGCACCTTACTAGCGAACGAGCAGTACTTC. Amino acid sequence: CASSTLLANEQYF. The rearrangement joins TRBV13 to TRBJ2-5, with 7 bases aligning to TRBD2. The tail of the sequence fits TRBJ2-7 better, so the J call may be wrong. This CDR3 spans 13 amino acids. Germline values: CDR1 PRHDT, CDR2 FYEKMQ (reference sequence).

This CDR3 reads CSVESAGMRGQFF. The CDR3 bases are TGCAGCGTTGAAAGCGCGGGGATGCGGGGGCAGTTCTTC. This chain joins TRBV29-1 and TRBJ2-1, with D maybe TRBD2 (6 bases). Trimming shortened V by 2 bases and J by 12 bases, and 17 bases separated the two germline ends. The CDR3 consists of 13 residues. From germline, CDR1 is SQVTM and CDR2 ANQGSEA.

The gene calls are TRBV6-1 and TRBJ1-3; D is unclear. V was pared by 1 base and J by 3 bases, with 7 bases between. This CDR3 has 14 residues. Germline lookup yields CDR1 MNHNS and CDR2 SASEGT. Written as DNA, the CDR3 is TGTGCCAGCAGTGAAGGGGCGATTGGAAACACCATATATTTT. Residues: CASSEGAIGNTIYF.

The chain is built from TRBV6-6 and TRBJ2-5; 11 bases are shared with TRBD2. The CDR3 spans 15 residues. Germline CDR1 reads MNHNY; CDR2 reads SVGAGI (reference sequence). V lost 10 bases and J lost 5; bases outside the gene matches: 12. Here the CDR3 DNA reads TGTGCCACCGCCCGACCTTTAGCGGGGGGGGAGACCCAGTACTTC. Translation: CATARPLAGGETQYF.

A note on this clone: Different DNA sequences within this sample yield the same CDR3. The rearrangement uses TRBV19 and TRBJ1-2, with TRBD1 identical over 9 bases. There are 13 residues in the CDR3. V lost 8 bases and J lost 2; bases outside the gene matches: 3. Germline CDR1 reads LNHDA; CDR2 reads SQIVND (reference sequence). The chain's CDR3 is CASSGTGNYGYTF. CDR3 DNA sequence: TGTGCCAGTTCCGGGACAGGGAACTATGGCTACACCTTC.

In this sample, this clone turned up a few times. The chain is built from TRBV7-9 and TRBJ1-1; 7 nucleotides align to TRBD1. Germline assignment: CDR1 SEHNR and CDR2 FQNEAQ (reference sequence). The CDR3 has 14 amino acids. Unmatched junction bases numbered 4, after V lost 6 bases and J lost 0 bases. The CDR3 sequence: CASRYRGMNTEAFF. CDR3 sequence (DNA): TGTGCCAGCAGGTACAGGGGAATGAACACTGAAGCTTTCTTT.

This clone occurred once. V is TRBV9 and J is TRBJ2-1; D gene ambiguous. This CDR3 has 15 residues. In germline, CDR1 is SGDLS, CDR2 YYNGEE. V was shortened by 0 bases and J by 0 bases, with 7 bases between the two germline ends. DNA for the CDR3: TGTGCCAGCAGCGTAGGGGGAACCTCCTACAATGAGCAGTTCTTC. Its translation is CASSVGGTSYNEQFF.

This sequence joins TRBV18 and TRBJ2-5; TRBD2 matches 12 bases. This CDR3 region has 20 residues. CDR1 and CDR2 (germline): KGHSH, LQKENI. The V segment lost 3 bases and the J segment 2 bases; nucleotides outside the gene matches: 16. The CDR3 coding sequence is TGTGCCAGCTCACCGCCCCTAGCGGGGGGGGGCTCCGGATTGCAAGAGACCCAGTACTTC. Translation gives CASSPPLAGGGSGLQETQYF.

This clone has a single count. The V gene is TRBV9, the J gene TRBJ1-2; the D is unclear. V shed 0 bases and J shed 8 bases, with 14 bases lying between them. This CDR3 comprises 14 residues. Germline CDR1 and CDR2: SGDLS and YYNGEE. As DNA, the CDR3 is TGTGCCAGCAGCGTAGAAGGTCGGGGAGACGGCTACACCTTC. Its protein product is CASSVEGRGDGYTF.

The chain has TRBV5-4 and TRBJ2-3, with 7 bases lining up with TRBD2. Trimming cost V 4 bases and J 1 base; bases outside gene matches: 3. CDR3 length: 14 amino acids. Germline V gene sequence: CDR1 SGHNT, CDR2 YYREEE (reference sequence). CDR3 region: CASSLAGGTDTQYF. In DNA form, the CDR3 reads TGTGCCAGCAGCCTCGCGGGGGGCACAGATACGCAGTATTTT.

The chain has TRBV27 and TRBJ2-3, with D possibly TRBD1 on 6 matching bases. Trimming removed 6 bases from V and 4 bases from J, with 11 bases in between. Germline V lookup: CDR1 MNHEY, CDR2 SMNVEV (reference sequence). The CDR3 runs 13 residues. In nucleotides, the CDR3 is TGTGCCAGCAGAGGCTCAGGGGCAGATACGCAGTATTTT. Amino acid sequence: CASRGSGADTQYF.

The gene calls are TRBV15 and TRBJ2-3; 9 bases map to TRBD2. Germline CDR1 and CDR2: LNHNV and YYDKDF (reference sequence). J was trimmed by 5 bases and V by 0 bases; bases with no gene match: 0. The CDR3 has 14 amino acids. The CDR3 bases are TGTGCCACCAGCAGAGAACTAGCGGGAGATACGCAGTATTTT. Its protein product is CATSRELAGDTQYF.

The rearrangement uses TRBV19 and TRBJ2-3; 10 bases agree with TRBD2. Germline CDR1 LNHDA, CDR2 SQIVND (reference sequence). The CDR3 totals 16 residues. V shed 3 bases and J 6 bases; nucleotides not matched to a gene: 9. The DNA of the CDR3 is TGTGCCAGTAGTATCCTAGCGGGAGCAGCGGGTGATACGCAGTATTTT. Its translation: CASSILAGAAGDTQYF.

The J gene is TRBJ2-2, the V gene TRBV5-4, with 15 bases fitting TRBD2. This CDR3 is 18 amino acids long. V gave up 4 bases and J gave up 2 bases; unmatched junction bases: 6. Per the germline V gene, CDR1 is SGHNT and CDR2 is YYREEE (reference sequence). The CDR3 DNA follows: TGTGCCAGCAGCATGGGACTAGCGGGGGGCCCTAACACCGGGGAGCTGTTTTTT. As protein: CASSMGLAGGPNTGELFF. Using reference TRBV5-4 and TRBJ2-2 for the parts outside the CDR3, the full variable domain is ETGVTQSPTHLIKTRGQQVTLRCSSQSGHNTVSWYQQALGQGPQFIFQYYREEENGRGNFPPRFSGLQFPNYSSELNVNALELDDSALYLCASSMGLAGGPNTGELFFGEGSRLTVL.

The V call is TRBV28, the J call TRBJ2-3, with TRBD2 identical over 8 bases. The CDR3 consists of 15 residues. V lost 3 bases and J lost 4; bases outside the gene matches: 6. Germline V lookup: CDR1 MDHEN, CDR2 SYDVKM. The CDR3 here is CASSFWAGGPDTQYF. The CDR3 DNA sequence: TGTGCCAGCAGTTTTTGGGCGGGAGGACCAGATACGCAGTATTTT.

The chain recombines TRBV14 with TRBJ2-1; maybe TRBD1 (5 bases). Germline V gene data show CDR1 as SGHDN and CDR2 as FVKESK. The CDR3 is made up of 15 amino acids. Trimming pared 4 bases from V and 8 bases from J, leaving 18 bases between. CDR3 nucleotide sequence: TGTGCCAGCAGCCCCATTTGGGGCCTAGGGGATGAGCAGTTCTTC. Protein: CASSPIWGLGDEQFF.

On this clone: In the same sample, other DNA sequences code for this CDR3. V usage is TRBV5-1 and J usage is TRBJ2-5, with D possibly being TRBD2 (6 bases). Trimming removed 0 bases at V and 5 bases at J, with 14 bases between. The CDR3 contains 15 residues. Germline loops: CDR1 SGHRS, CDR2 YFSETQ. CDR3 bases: TGCGCCAGCAGCTTGGGGCAGGGCGCGGGGGAGACCCAGTACTTC. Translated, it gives CASSLGQGAGETQYF.

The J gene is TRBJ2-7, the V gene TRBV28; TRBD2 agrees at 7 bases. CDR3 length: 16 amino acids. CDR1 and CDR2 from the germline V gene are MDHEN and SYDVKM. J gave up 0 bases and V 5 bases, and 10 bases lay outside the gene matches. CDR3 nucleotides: TGTGCCAGCAGTACCCGACTAGCAGGGCGCTCCTACGAGCAGTACTTC. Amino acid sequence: CASSTRLAGRSYEQYF.

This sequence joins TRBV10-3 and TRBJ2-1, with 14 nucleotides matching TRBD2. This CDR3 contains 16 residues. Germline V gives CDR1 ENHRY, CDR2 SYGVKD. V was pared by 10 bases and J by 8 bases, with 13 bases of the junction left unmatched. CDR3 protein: CATNPAGTSGSHEQFF. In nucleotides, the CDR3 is TGTGCCACCAATCCTGCCGGGACTAGCGGGAGCCATGAGCAGTTCTTC.

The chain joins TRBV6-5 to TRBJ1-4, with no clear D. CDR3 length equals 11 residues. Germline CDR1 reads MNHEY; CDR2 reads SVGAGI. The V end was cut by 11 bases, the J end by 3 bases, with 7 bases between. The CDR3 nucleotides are TGTGCCGCCGGGGCTAATGAAAAACTGTTTTTT. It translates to CAAGANEKLFF.

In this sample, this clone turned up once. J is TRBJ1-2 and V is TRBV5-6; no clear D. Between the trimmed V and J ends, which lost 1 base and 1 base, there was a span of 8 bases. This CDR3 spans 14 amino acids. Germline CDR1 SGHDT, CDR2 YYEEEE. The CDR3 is CASSLYRGNYGYTF. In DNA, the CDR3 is TGTGCCAGCAGCTTGTATCGGGGTAACTATGGCTACACCTTC.

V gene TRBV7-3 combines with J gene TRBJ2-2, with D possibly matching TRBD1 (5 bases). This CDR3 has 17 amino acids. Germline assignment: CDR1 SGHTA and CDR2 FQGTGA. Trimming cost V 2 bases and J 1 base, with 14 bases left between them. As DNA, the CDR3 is TGTGCCAGCAGCTTAGGTTATGGGGCCCAGAACACCGGGGAGCTGTTTTTT. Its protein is CASSLGYGAQNTGELFF.

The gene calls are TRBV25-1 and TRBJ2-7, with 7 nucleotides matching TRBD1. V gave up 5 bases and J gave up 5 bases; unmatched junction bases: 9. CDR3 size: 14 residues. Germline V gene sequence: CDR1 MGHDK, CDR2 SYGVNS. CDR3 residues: CASSSHRGLNEQYF. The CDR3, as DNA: TGTGCCAGCAGTAGCCACAGGGGTCTTAACGAGCAGTACTTC.

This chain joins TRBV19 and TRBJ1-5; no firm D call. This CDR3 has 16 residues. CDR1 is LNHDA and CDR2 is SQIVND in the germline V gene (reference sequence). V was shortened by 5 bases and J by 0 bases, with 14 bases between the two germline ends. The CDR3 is CASSYSSLYSNQPQHF. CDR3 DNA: TGTGCCAGTAGTTACTCCAGCCTCTATAGCAATCAGCCCCAGCATTTT.

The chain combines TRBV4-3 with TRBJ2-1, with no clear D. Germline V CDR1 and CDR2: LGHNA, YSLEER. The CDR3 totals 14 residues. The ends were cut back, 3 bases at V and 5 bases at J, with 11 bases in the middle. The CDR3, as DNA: TGCGCCAGCAGCCAGGAAACAGAGAACAATGAGCAGTTCTTC. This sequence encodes CASSQETENNEQFF.

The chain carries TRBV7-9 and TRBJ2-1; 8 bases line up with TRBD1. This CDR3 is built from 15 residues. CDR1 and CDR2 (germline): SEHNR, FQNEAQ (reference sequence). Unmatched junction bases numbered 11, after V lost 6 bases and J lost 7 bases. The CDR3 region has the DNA TGTGCCAGCAGTCTACGGGGGACAGGTGATAATGAGCAGTTCTTC. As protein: CASSLRGTGDNEQFF.